The 10 T cell receptor beta chains in this list originate from one sample, sequenced in a study of shared clonotypes between healthy human individuals. Sequencing was performed with immunoSEQ multiplex PCR; in TCRdb, only in-frame clones are kept and a portion is missing. The table lists about 1.4 million clones, about 96% of them singletons. Sample: naive CD4+ T cells sorted from blood. The subset was: CD45RA+ positively selected. These TCRs come from a man aged 25 to 45 in good health.

This sequence joins TRBV9 and TRBJ2-7, with TRBD1 identical over 7 bases. Germline V lookup: CDR1 SGDLS, CDR2 YYNGEE. This CDR3 region has 13 residues. With 3 bases clipped from V and 9 bases from J, the junction kept 9 bases outside the gene matches. The CDR3 region has the DNA TGTGCCAGCAGCGACGCAGACAGGGTATGGCAGTACTTC. It yields the protein CASSDADRVWQYF.

This chain joins TRBV6-5 and TRBJ2-3; 10 nucleotides match TRBD1. The V segment lost 4 bases and the J segment 5 bases; nucleotides outside the gene matches: 9. CDR1 and CDR2 (germline): MNHEY, SVGAGI. The CDR3 covers 16 residues. The CDR3 reads CASSLRTGGRGDTQYF. CDR3 DNA sequence: TGTGCCAGCAGTTTGAGGACAGGGGGTAGGGGAGATACGCAGTATTTT.

This chain links TRBV7-6 with TRBJ2-3, with D possibly being TRBD1 or TRBD2 (7 bases each). With 1 base removed from V and 0 bases from J, the gap between germline ends came to 14 bases. This CDR3 comprises 17 residues. CDR1 SGHVS and CDR2 FNYEAQ come from the germline V gene. In nucleotides, the CDR3 is TGTGCCAGCAGCTTAGTCAGGGGGGGATCTAGCACAGATACGCAGTATTTT. It translates to CASSLVRGGSSTDTQYF.

The chain links TRBV10-3 to TRBJ2-5; D tentatively fits TRBD1 or TRBD2 (5 bases each). CDR3 size: 15 residues. Trimming removed 6 bases at V and 2 bases at J, with 16 bases between. In germline, CDR1 is ENHRY, CDR2 SYGVKD. In DNA form, the CDR3 reads TGTGCCATCAGAAGCACCGGGACGGAACAAGAGACCCAGTACTTC. It codes for CAIRSTGTEQETQYF.

The chain is built from TRBV5-1 and TRBJ2-1; 7 positions match TRBD2. J lost 6 bases, V lost 2 bases, and 8 bases had no gene match. The CDR3 is 15 amino acids. Per germline, CDR1 SGHRS and CDR2 YFSETQ. The CDR3 is CASSFGLADINEQFF. CDR3 coding DNA: TGCGCCAGCAGCTTCGGCCTAGCGGACATCAATGAGCAGTTCTTC.

The chain combines TRBV30 with TRBJ2-1, with D possibly matching TRBD2 (5 bases). Per the germline V gene, CDR1 is GTSNPN and CDR2 is SVGIG (reference sequence). The CDR3 runs to 14 residues. Deletions cut 4 bases from V and 2 bases from J, with 12 bases between. The CDR3 loop reads CAWTGGLTYNEQFF. The CDR3 nucleotides read TGTGCCTGGACAGGCGGGCTCACCTACAATGAGCAGTTCTTC. Drawing the rest from reference TRBV30 and TRBJ2-1, the complete variable domain is SQTIHQWPATLVQPVGSPLSLECTVEGTSNPNLYWYRQAAGRGLQLLFYSVGIGQISSEVPQNLSASRPQDRQFILSSKKLLLSDSGFYLCAWTGGLTYNEQFFGPGTRLTVL.

The V gene is TRBV29-1, the J gene TRBJ2-3; 7 bases are a match to TRBD2. The CDR3 covers 13 residues. The V segment lost 7 bases and the J segment 2 bases; nucleotides outside the gene matches: 6. The germline CDR1 and CDR2 sequences are SQVTM and ANQGSEA. CDR3 coding DNA: TGCAGCGCTAGCGGAGGGATCACAGATACGCAGTATTTT. As protein: CSASGGITDTQYF.

This sequence joins TRBV7-9 and TRBJ1-4; D is uncertain. Germline lookup yields CDR1 SEHNR and CDR2 FQNEAQ (reference sequence). The germline V and J ends were trimmed by 6 bases and 5 bases, with 16 bases remaining between them. The CDR3 is made up of 15 amino acids. CDR3 DNA: TGTGCCAGCAGTTCGAGGCCACAGATCAATGAAAAACTGTTTTTT. It codes for CASSSRPQINEKLFF.

This chain uses TRBV5-1 with TRBJ1-2; D is uncertain. CDR1 and CDR2 (germline): SGHRS, YFSETQ. The CDR3 is 11 residues long. V was cut by 7 bases and J by 13 bases, with 17 bases left in between. The CDR3 nucleotides are TGCGCCAGCGGGGATCAATTTTCGGGCACCTTC. It yields the protein CASGDQFSGTF.

The V call is TRBV5-1, the J call TRBJ2-3, with a possible D match to TRBD2 (6 bases). This CDR3 contains 16 residues. V was clipped by 5 bases and J by 2 bases, with 18 bases between them. Germline CDR1 is SGHRS and CDR2 is YFSETQ. This chain's CDR3 is CASRGGGLASTDTQYF. The CDR3 DNA is TGCGCCAGCAGGGGGGGTGGGCTAGCGTCCACAGATACGCAGTATTTT. The full variable domain, its missing parts supplied by reference TRBV5-1 and TRBJ2-3, is KAGVTQTPRYLIKTRGQQVTLSCSPISGHRSVSWYQQTPGQGLQFLFEYFSETQRNKGNFPGRFSGRQFSNSRSEMNVSTLELGDSALYLCASRGGGLASTDTQYFGPGTRLTVL.